This record covers a single TCR beta chain. Its antigen is as yet unknown. This specimen comes from a study of blood T cells in healthy people across ages. Findings and limits, study-wide: Because sorting was not performed, PBMCs prevented conclusive naive versus antigen-experienced comparison. There was a strong correlation between TCR beta diversity and naive T cell percentage.

Peripheral blood samples of roughly 9.9 milliliters were drawn from each donor. Then a second PCR, running roughly 7 to 12 cycles, was carried out with a sample-barcoded 5' primer and a J-beta primer mix. TCRdb re-analysed the 5' RACE reads in MiXCR, keeping a single row per CDR3 protein. Of about 1.6 million distinct CDR3 sequences in the sample, roughly 30% were seen once. This CDR3 comprises 13 residues. V lost 6 bases, J lost 8 bases, and 14 bases lay in between. CDR1 is PRHDT and CDR2 is FYEKMQ in the germline V gene (reference sequence). The chain is built from TRBV13 and TRBJ2-1; D may be TRBD2 (6 bases). The sequencing sample was made of blood. This TCR was sampled from a woman in her 30s in good health. CDR3 amino acids: CASRGREWDEQFF. DNA of the CDR3: TGTGCCAGCAGAGGCCGGGAGTGGGATGAGCAGTTCTTC.